These 10 T cell receptor beta chains share one sample of origin, sequenced in a study of blood T cell repertoires in COVID-19. Repertoires were generated with immunoSEQ multiplex PCR, while TCRdb's copy carries only in-frame clones and drops some. The data show roughly 180,000 clones, 85% to 95% seen once. The sequencing input was peripheral blood. The receptor set was obtained from a young man with COVID-19, enrolled during active disease.

This chain uses TRBV7-3 with TRBJ1-2; TRBD1 matches at 9 bases. The junction had 8 bases not matched to a gene; V was cut back by 5 bases and J by 1 base. Germline assignment: CDR1 SGHTA and CDR2 FQGTGA. This CDR3 has 16 amino acids. The CDR3 coding sequence is TGTGCCAGCAGCCCCGGGACAGGGATCGATAACTATGGCTACACCTTC. Amino acid sequence: CASSPGTGIDNYGYTF.

V and J are TRBV29-1 and TRBJ1-4, with 8 bases lining up with TRBD1. Germline trimming cut 3 bases from V and 6 bases from J; bases unmatched to any gene: 6. Germline V gives CDR1 SQVTM, CDR2 ANQGSEA. This CDR3 has 14 amino acids. CDR3 region: CSVDGTGGDEKLFF. CDR3 nucleotide sequence: TGCAGCGTTGACGGGACAGGTGGGGATGAAAAACTGTTTTTT.

The V and J genes are TRBV19 and TRBJ2-2; 8 nucleotides align to TRBD1. Germline lookup yields CDR1 LNHDA and CDR2 SQIVND (reference sequence). The J segment lost 7 bases and the V segment lost 2 bases, leaving 6 bases of the junction unmatched. This CDR3 region has 15 residues. CDR3: CASSIQGARGGELFF. The DNA for the CDR3 is TGTGCCAGTAGTATACAGGGGGCACGGGGCGGGGAGCTGTTTTTT.

The V and J genes are TRBV6-5 and TRBJ1-1, with a weak D call TRBD1 (5 bases). Trimming shortened V by 11 bases and J by 1 base, and 17 bases separated the two germline ends. Germline CDR1 reads MNHEY; CDR2 reads SVGAGI. The CDR3 is 14 amino acids. The CDR3 nucleotides are TGTGCCGGCCGACCACAGGTCCAGAACACTGAAGCTTTCTTT. Its translation: CAGRPQVQNTEAFF.

The chain joins TRBV7-6 to TRBJ2-5; perhaps TRBD1 as D (6 bases). The V gene's germline CDR1 is SGHVS and CDR2 FNYEAQ. V was pared by 1 base and J by 5 bases, with 20 bases between. This CDR3 comprises 17 residues. CDR3 sequence: CASSLVSARTVVETQYF. CDR3 DNA sequence: TGTGCCAGCAGCTTAGTTTCTGCCCGGACAGTAGTGGAGACCCAGTACTTC.

On this clone itself: The junction and the germline gene differ at one end; a read error may be behind it. The chain recombines TRBV10-3 with TRBJ2-2; D perhaps matches TRBD2 (5 bases). The CDR3 length is 14 residues. The germline CDR1 and CDR2 sequences are ENHRY and SYGVKD. CDR3 DNA: TGTGCCATCACTGAGGCGGGGAACACCGGGGAGCTGTTTTTT. Protein: CAITEAGNTGELFF.

For the CDR3, the DNA is TGCAGCGTTGCTCAGGTTCTAACCGGGGAGCTGTTTTTT. Its protein is CSVAQVLTGELFF. This rearrangement joins TRBV29-1 to TRBJ2-2; no definite D call. Between the trimmed V and J ends, which lost 4 bases and 5 bases, there was a span of 11 bases. CDR3 length: 13 amino acids. CDR1 and CDR2 (germline): SQVTM, ANQGSEA.

Here the CDR3 DNA reads TGCGCCAGCAGCCCGGTTGACCAAGAGACCCAGTACTTC. Amino acid sequence: CASSPVDQETQYF. V usage is TRBV10-2 and J usage is TRBJ2-5; D ambiguous. The CDR3 is made up of 13 amino acids. Trimming left V 6 bases short and J 0 bases short, with 8 bases between. Germline V gene sequence: CDR1 WSHSY, CDR2 SAAADI.

The chain couples TRBV27 to TRBJ1-6, with 7 positions matching TRBD1. This CDR3 has 14 residues. CDR1 and CDR2 (germline): MNHEY, SMNVEV (reference sequence). J gave up 10 bases and V 5 bases, and 8 bases lay outside the gene matches. The CDR3 DNA is TGTGCCAGCAGTCAAGACAGGGTTGGGTCACCCCTCCACTTT. Amino acids: CASSQDRVGSPLHF.

The chain carries TRBV4-2 and TRBJ2-3; 8 positions match TRBD2. Germline V lookup: CDR1 LGHNA, CDR2 YNFKEQ. V shed 6 bases, J shed 4 bases, and the junction held 12 bases outside the gene matches. This CDR3 has 16 amino acids. Written as DNA, the CDR3 is TGTGCCAGCAGTCCCGGGACTAGTTCTTCCCCAGATACGCAGTATTTT. It specifies CASSPGTSSSPDTQYF.